This T cell receptor (beta chain) derives from a study of cytomegalovirus exposure and HLA in healthy donors. Across the study: Genotyping showed roughly 83% of roughly 400 donors falling in the Caucasian-associated ancestry cluster.

This clone was seen a handful of times. Its cognate antigen is unknown. 60 Vbeta and 13 Jbeta primers were used in PCR. The protocol was immunoSEQ multiplex PCR, while the TCRdb copy is restricted to in-frame clones and leaves out a portion. The table records about 140,000 clones, roughly 90% of them present only once. The CDR3 has 15 amino acids. J gave up 8 bases and V 6 bases, and 11 bases lay outside the gene matches. The germline gives CDR1 MNHNY, CDR2 SVGAGI (reference sequence). Overall study findings and caveats: A highly shared variant cluster was judged a likely technical artifact.

Sequenced: PBMCs. The V gene is TRBV6-6, the J gene TRBJ1-4; 8 nucleotides align to TRBD1. The source is a woman between 40 and 50 years old in good health and CMV-seronegative. The CDR3 spells CASSPGQGIYEKLFF. CDR3 coding DNA: TGTGCCAGCAGCCCTGGACAGGGTATATACGAAAAACTGTTTTTT.